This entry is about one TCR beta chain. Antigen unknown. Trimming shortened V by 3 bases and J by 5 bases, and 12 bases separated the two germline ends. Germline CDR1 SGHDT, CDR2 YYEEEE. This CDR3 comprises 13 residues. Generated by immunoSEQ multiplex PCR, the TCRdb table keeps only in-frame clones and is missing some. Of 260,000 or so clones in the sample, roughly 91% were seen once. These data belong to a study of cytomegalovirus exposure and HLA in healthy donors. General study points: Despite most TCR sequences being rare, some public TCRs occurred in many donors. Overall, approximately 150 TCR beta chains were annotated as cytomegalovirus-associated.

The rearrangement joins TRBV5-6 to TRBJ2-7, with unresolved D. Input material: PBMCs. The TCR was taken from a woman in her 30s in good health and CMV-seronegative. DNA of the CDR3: TGTGCCAGCAGCTACCGGAGTGGGAACGAGCAGTACTTC. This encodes CASSYRSGNEQYF.